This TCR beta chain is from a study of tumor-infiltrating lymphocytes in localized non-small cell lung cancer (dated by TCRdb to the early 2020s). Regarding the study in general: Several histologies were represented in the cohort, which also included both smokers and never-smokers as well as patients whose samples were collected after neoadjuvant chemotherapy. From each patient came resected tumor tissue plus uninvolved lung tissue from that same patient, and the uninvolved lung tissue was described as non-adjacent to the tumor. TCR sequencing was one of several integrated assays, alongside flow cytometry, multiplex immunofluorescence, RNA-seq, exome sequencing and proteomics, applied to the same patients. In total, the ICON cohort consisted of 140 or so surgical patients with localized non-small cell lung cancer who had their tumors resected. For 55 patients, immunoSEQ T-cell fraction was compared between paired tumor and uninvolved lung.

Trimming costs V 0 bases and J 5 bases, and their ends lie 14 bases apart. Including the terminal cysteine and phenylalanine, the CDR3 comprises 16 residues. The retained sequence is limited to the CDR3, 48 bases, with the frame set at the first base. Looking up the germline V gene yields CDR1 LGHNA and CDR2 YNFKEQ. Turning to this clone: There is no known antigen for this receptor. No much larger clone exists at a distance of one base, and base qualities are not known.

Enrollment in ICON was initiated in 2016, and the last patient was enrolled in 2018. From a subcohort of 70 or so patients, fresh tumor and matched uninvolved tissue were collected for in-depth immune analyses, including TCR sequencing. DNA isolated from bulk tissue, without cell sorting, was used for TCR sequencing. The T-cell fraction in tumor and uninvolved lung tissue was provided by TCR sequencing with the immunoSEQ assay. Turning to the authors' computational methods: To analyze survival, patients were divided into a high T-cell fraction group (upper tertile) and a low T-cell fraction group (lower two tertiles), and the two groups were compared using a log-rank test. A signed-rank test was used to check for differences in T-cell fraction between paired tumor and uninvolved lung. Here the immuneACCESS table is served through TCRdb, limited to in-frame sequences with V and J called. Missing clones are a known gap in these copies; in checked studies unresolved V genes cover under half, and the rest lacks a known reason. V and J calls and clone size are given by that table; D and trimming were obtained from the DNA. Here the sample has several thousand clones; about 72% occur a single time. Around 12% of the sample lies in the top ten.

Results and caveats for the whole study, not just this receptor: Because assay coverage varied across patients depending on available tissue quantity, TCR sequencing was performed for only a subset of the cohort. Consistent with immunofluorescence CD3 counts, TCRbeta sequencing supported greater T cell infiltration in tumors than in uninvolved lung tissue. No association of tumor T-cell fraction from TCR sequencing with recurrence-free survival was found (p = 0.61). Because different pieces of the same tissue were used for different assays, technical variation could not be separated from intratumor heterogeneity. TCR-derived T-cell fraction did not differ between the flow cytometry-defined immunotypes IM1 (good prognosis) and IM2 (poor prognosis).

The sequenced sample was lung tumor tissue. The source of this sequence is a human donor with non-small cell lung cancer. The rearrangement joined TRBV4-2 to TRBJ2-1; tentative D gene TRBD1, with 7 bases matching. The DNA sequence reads TGTGCCAGCAGCCAAGATTCGCCAGGGGGGAACAATGAGCAGTTCTTC. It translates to CASSQDSPGGNNEQFF.